The present T cell receptor (beta chain) was sequenced within a study of T cells in Graves' hyperthyroidism and ophthalmopathy. This clonotype appeared many times. With 7 bases removed from V and 4 bases from J, the gap between germline ends came to 10 bases. Germline assignment: CDR1 SNHLY and CDR2 FYNNEI. The CDR3 extends over 12 amino acids. RNA transcripts gave rise to amplified TCR beta CDR3 regions. The primer set for the first-round RT-PCR of the TCR CDR3 was HTBI. Each CDR3 protein is one row after TCRdb ran MiXCR on the multiplex PCR reads. The data show hundreds of thousands of distinct CDR3 sequences, 15% to 20% seen once.

The chain carries TRBV2 and TRBJ1-2, with D unresolved. The sample consisted of blood. The sequence derives from a woman aged 25 to 39 with Graves' hyperthyroidism. The CDR3 region has the DNA TGTGCCAGCATGGCAGGCTTCTATGGCTACACCTTC. It specifies CASMAGFYGYTF. The whole variable domain, filled in from reference TRBV2 and TRBJ1-2, reads EPEVTQTPSHQVTQMGQEVILRCVPISNHLYFYWYRQILGQKVEFLVSFYNNEISEKSEIFDDQFSVERPDGSNFTLKIRSTKLEDSAMYFCASMAGFYGYTFGSGTRLTVV.